These T cell receptor beta chains were read from a single sample in a study of PD-1 blockade in mismatch repair-deficient tumors. Sequencing was performed with immunoSEQ multiplex PCR; in TCRdb, only in-frame clones are kept and a portion is missing. The top ten clones hold 4% to 6% of a sample with some 110,000 clones, 70% to 80% of them seen once. The material sequenced was peripheral blood, taken approximately 60 weeks after starting pembrolizumab. Receptors were obtained from an adult with mismatch repair-deficient cancer. Both conserved end residues are part of each CDR3. Fields, in order: V gene, J gene, CDR3 protein.

V gene: TRBV5-1; J gene: TRBJ2-1; CDR3 protein: CASVDTSSSNEQFF
V gene: TRBV5-1; J gene: TRBJ2-3; CDR3 protein: CASSLAGTGASTDTQYF
V gene: TRBV6-1; J gene: TRBJ2-2; CDR3 protein: CASSEIGESLFGELFF
V gene: TRBV11-2; J gene: TRBJ1-2; CDR3 protein: CASSPRTGYGYTF
V gene: TRBV2; J gene: TRBJ2-1; CDR3 protein: CASSPEAGISYNEQFF
V gene: TRBV19; J gene: TRBJ2-1; CDR3 protein: CASSIQGWYNEQFF
V gene: TRBV15; J gene: TRBJ2-7; CDR3 protein: CATSMDRSSYEQYF
V gene: TRBV5-1; J gene: TRBJ1-3; CDR3 protein: CASSLEAGDGNTIYF
V gene: TRBV7-2; J gene: TRBJ1-1; CDR3 protein: CASSEGRDTEAFF
V gene: TRBV5-4; J gene: TRBJ1-5; CDR3 protein: CASSLVGGHRSENSNQPQHF
V gene: TRBV4-1; J gene: TRBJ1-1; CDR3 protein: CASSQDQPGTGEAFF
V gene: TRBV9; J gene: TRBJ1-1; CDR3 protein: CASSTQGSTGTEAFF
V gene: TRBV6-5; J gene: TRBJ2-7; CDR3 protein: CASSLGPFEQYF
V gene: TRBV20-1; J gene: TRBJ2-3; CDR3 protein: CSARGTDTQYF
V gene: TRBV5-1; J gene: TRBJ2-3; CDR3 protein: CASGGGTSTDTQYF
V gene: TRBV5-4; J gene: TRBJ2-3; CDR3 protein: CASSLVASGTDTQYF